This T cell receptor beta chain is drawn from a study of regulatory T cells in long-lasting Graves disease. This clonotype showed up many times. Indicated time point: newly diagnosed GD, antithyroid drugs for less than 3 months. Following extraction of RNA from PBMCs, that RNA was used to make the TCR library. HTBI primers from iRepertoire and Arm-PCR of CDR3 regions yielded the TCR beta libraries. TCRdb fed the multiplex PCR reads into MiXCR, producing one record per CDR3 protein. This sample has about 520,000 distinct CDR3 sequences, with around 12% found just once. This same sample was also part of a study on T cells in Graves' hyperthyroidism and ophthalmopathy.

The clonotype comes from a woman in her 30s with Graves disease. The source material was peripheral blood mononuclear cells (PBMCs), sampled at new diagnosis, from a patient treated with antithyroid drugs.

The CDR3 nucleotides read TGTGCCAGCAGAGAACCCGGGAGAATCTACGAGCAGTACTTC. It yields the protein CASREPGRIYEQYF. The rearrangement uses TRBV6-2 or TRBV6-3 and TRBJ2-7, with D possibly matching TRBD2 (6 bases). Between the trimmed V and J ends, which lost 6 bases and 3 bases, there was a span of 15 bases. The V gene's germline CDR1 is MNHEY and CDR2 SVGEGT. This CDR3 has 14 residues.